This TCR beta chain was observed in a study of T cell repertoires in cytomegalovirus infection. V shed 4 bases, J shed 2 bases, and the junction held 12 bases outside the gene matches. Germline-derived CDR1 and CDR2 are SGHDT and YYEEEE. CDR3 length: 16 residues. With regard to this clonotype: Its antigen is not identified.

MiXCR, applied by TCRdb to the reads, yields one record per CDR3 protein. The sample carries around 540,000 distinct CDR3 sequences, about 33% recorded once. This receptor was identified in a human donor in good health (CMV status not recorded). Some clones in this sample may be carry-over from other donors' samples. The sample consisted of cultured PBMCs, taken from culture after CMV antigen stimulation. The rearrangement links TRBV5-6 to TRBJ2-7; 7 positions match TRBD2. CDR3 residues: CASSPPGVAGTYEQYF. CDR3 in DNA: TGTGCCAGCAGCCCCCCCGGAGTAGCGGGCACCTACGAGCAGTACTTC.